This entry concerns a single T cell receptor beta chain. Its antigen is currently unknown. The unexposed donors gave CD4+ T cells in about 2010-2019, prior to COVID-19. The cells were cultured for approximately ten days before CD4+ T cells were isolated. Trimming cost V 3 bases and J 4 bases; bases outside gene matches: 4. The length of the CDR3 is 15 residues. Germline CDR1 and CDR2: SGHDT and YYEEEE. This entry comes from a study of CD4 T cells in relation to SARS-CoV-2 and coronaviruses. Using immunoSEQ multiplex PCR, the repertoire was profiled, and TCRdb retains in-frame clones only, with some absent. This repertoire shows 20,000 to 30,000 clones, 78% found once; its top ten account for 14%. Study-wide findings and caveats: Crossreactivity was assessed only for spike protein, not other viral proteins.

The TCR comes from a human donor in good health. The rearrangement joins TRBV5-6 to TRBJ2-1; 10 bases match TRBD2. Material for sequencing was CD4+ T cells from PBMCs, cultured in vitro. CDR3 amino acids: CASSSLAGLYNEQFF. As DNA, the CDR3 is TGTGCCAGCAGCTCACTAGCGGGATTGTACAATGAGCAGTTCTTC.